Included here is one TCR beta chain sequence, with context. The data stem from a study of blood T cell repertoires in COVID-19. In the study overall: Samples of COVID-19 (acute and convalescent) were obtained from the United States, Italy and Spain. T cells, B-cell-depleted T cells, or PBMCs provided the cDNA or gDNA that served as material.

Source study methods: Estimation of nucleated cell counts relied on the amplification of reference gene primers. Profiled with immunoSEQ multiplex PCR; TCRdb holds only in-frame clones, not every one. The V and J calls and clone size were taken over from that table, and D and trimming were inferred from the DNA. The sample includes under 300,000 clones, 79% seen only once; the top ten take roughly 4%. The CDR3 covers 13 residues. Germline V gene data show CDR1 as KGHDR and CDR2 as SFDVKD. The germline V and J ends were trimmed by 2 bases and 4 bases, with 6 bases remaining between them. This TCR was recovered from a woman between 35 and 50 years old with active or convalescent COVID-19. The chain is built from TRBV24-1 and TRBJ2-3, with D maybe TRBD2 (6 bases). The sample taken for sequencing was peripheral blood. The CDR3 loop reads CATSDWEADTQYF. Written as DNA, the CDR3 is TGTGCCACCAGTGATTGGGAGGCAGATACGCAGTATTTT.